This TCR beta chain originates from a study of OX40 agonist ivuxolimab in advanced cancers. This clone has only one observation. Libraries were prepared by immunoSEQ multiplex PCR; TCRdb keeps only in-frame clonotypes and omits some of them. The repertoire holds more than 50,000 clones, with 85% as singletons. Trimming took off 3 bases at V and 3 bases at J, with 11 bases between the two ends. Germline CDR1 reads SGHRS; CDR2 reads YFSETQ. CDR3 size: 14 residues. The material was CD4+ or CD8+ T cells sorted from blood, obtained in a trial of the OX40 agonist ivuxolimab. V and J are TRBV5-1 and TRBJ2-3; possible D gene TRBD2, 5 bases. The clonotype originates from an adult with an advanced solid tumor such as melanoma, head and neck, liver or kidney cancer. CDR3 bases: TGCGCCAGCAGCTCCCTCCGGGGTACAGATACGCAGTATTTT. Its protein is CASSSLRGTDTQYF.